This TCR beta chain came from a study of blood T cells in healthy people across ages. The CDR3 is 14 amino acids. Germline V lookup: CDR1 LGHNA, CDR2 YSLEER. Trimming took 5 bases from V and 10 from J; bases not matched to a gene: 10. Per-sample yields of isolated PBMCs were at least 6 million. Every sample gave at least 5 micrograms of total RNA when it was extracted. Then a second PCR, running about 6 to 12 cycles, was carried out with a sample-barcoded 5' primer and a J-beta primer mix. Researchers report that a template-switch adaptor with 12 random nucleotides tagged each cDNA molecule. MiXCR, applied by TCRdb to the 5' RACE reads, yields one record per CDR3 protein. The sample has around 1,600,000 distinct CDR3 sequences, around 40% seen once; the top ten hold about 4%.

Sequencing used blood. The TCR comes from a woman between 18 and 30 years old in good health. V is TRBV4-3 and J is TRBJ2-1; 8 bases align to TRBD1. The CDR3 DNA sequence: TGCGCCAGCAGCAACAACAACAGGGGGTACGAGCAGTTCTTC. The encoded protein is CASSNNNRGYEQFF.